This T cell receptor beta chain was documented in a study of vaccination and CD4 T cells after COVID-19. Study-wide context: Sampling that followed vaccination took place a median approximately 79 days after dose two, within a range of 14 to 241.

The Oncomine TCR Beta short-read assay was applied to DNA of cultured CD4+ T cells. Each CDR3 protein gets one entry after TCRdb re-called the PCR reads with MiXCR. The table has roughly 8,400 distinct CDR3 sequences, less than 55% seen once. This CDR3 has 13 residues. CDR1 and CDR2 from the germline V gene are SGHVS and FNYEAQ. The germline V and J ends were trimmed by 2 bases and 8 bases, with 12 bases remaining between them. This clonotype has a handful of counts. Antigen: not known. The treatment here: approximately nine-day PBMC culture with coronavirus spike peptide pools or control peptides (ViraFEST assay). An unexposed donor provided the CD4+ T cells, which were collected before the COVID-19 pandemic (2011-2018).

The TCR sequence derives from a human donor in good health. The gene calls are TRBV7-6 and TRBJ1-2, with D perhaps matching TRBD1 (5 bases). What was sequenced was CD4+ T cells from blood, cultured in vitro. The CDR3 DNA sequence: TGTGCCAGCAGCTTACAGGGAGCCCAAGGCTACACCTTC. Amino acid sequence: CASSLQGAQGYTF.